What follows are 10 T cell receptor beta chains derived from one specimen sequenced in a study of T-cell reconstitution after alpha-beta-depleted transplantation in children. A TCRbeta library incorporating unique molecular identifiers was prepared. One entry per CDR3 protein, called by TCRdb with MiXCR from the PCR reads. The sample carries around 500,000 distinct CDR3 sequences, about 12% recorded once. The sequenced sample was PBMCs from the stem cell graft donor, obtained from the stem cell graft. All receptors derive from a human donor who donated a stem cell graft to a child with combined immunodeficiency.

This clonotype showed up many times. The chain couples TRBV2 to TRBJ2-1; no clear D gene. Looked up from germline, CDR1 is SNHLY and CDR2 is FYNNEI. V was shortened by 3 bases and J by 3 bases, with 12 bases between the two germline ends. This CDR3 is 15 amino acids long. CDR3: CASSEESPGYNEQFF. For the CDR3, the DNA is TGTGCCAGCAGTGAGGAGAGCCCCGGCTACAATGAGCAGTTCTTC.

CDR3 DNA sequence: TGTGCCATCAGTGAGTCAACCTACGAGCAGTACTTC. It encodes CAISESTYEQYF. This chain joins TRBV10-3 and TRBJ2-7, with unresolved D. The CDR3 loop spans 12 amino acids. Per the germline V gene, CDR1 is ENHRY and CDR2 is SYGVKD. The germline V and J ends were trimmed by 0 bases and 2 bases, with 2 bases remaining between them.

Notes on this clonotype: A junction end diverges from the germline sequence, so it may reflect a read error. The gene calls are TRBV3-1 and TRBJ2-3; a weak D match, TRBD2 (6 bases). Germline V gene sequence: CDR1 LGHDT, CDR2 YNNKEL (reference sequence). The CDR3 spans 15 residues. The CDR3 region is CASSPSGSFTNTQYF. Here the CDR3 DNA reads TGTGCCAGCAGTCCAAGCGGGTCTTTCACAAATACGCAGTATTTT.

This clonotype was counted at least ten times. The chain has TRBV29-1 and TRBJ2-1; TRBD1 aligns across 7 bases. V lost 7 bases, J lost 0 bases, and 3 bases stayed unmatched. In germline, CDR1 is SQVTM, CDR2 ANQGSEA. The length of the CDR3 is 13 residues. The CDR3 spells CSGGQPSYNEQFF. The CDR3 region has the DNA TGCAGCGGGGGACAGCCCTCCTACAATGAGCAGTTCTTC.

There are a few counts of this clonotype. V gene TRBV25-1 combines with J gene TRBJ2-7; D unresolved. Germline-derived CDR1 and CDR2 are MGHDK and SYGVNS. The CDR3 contains 13 residues. Trimming left V 3 bases short and J 3 bases short, with 9 bases between. The CDR3 sequence: CASSDVQNYEQYF. The CDR3 DNA is TGTGCCAGCAGTGATGTACAGAACTACGAGCAGTACTTC.

V and J are TRBV9 and TRBJ1-3; tentatively, D is TRBD1 (5 bases). Germline CDR1 SGDLS, CDR2 YYNGEE. CDR3 length equals 16 residues. The V and J ends lost 7 bases and 0 bases respectively, with 17 bases between them. The CDR3, as DNA: TGTGCCAGCGGGACCGGACGGGGGGGCTCTGGAAACACCATATATTTT. This codes for CASGTGRGGSGNTIYF.

V usage is TRBV29-1 and J usage is TRBJ2-7, with 7 nucleotides matching TRBD2. Germline CDR1 SQVTM, CDR2 ANQGSEA. This CDR3 is built from 13 residues. V lost 7 bases and J lost 5; bases outside the gene matches: 11. This CDR3 reads CSAPAGVGDEQYF. The CDR3 region has the DNA TGCAGCGCCCCGGCGGGGGTGGGGGACGAGCAGTACTTC.

This clonotype was counted many times. The chain joins TRBV7-3 to TRBJ2-1, with 10 nucleotides matching TRBD2. CDR1 and CDR2 from the germline V gene are SGHTA and FQGTGA. Trimming took 1 base from V and 2 from J; bases not matched to a gene: 14. The CDR3 is 20 residues long. Here the CDR3 DNA reads TGTGCCAGCAGCTTAATCCCCCCTGGGAGCGGGAGGGGTACCTACAATGAGCAGTTCTTC. This encodes CASSLIPPGSGRGTYNEQFF.

The rearrangement links TRBV3-1 to TRBJ2-7; 8 positions agree with TRBD2. V lost 1 base, J lost 5 bases, and 10 bases stayed unmatched. Germline V lookup: CDR1 LGHDT, CDR2 YNNKEL (reference sequence). This CDR3 is built from 16 residues. The CDR3 sequence is CASSQGRVTSGHEQYF. CDR3 DNA: TGTGCCAGCAGCCAAGGTAGAGTTACTAGCGGCCACGAGCAGTACTTC.

This clonotype was counted only a few times. This chain uses TRBV5-1 with TRBJ2-2; D call uncertain. Germline CDR1 and CDR2: SGHRS and YFSETQ. CDR3 length: 13 residues. The V end was cut by 7 bases, the J end by 6 bases, with 13 bases between. CDR3 bases: TGCGCCAGCTCTCCTAGTAGCCCCGGGGAGCTGTTTTTT. Its protein is CASSPSSPGELFF.